The 26 T cell receptor beta chains reported below all come from one sample, sequenced in a study of shared clonotypes between healthy human individuals. Some clones are missing from TCRdb's copy, which holds only in-frame ones; the method was immunoSEQ multiplex PCR. The top ten clones hold roughly 16% of a sample with a few hundred thousand clones, roughly 84% of them seen once. Specimen: memory CD8+ T cells sorted from blood. Stated subset: CD45RO+ cells pooled with CCR7-negative TemRA cells. Every receptor here comes from a man between 18 and 29 years old in good health.

This chain uses TRBV10-3 with TRBJ1-5, with 7 bases matching TRBD1. Germline V gene data show CDR1 as ENHRY and CDR2 as SYGVKD. This CDR3 comprises 15 residues. V gave up 3 bases and J gave up 3 bases; unmatched junction bases: 5. The CDR3 loop reads CAISEVGGINQPQHF. DNA for the CDR3: TGTGCCATCAGTGAAGTAGGGGGCATCAATCAGCCCCAGCATTTT.

This chain joins TRBV4-1 and TRBJ1-1; D is unclear. The CDR3 runs 15 residues. V lost 1 base and J lost 6, with 15 bases in between. Germline V gives CDR1 MGHRA, CDR2 YSYEKL. The DNA for the CDR3 is TGCGCCAGCAGCCAAGGATGGACCCTGGTGGCTGAAGCTTTCTTT. As protein: CASSQGWTLVAEAFF.

This chain joins TRBV10-2 and TRBJ2-7; D is undetermined. From germline, CDR1 is WSHSY and CDR2 SAAADI. The CDR3 is made up of 13 amino acids. V lost 3 bases and J 2 bases, leaving 8 bases between the germline ends. The CDR3 here is CASSDRYPYEQYF. As DNA, the CDR3 is TGCGCCAGCAGTGACAGGTATCCCTACGAGCAGTACTTC.

Concerning this clone itself: Distinct nucleotide sequences in the sample also encode this CDR3. This sequence joins TRBV13 and TRBJ2-7; 7 bases line up with TRBD1. After removal of 1 base from V and 0 bases from J, the junction contained 3 bases not matched to a gene. The CDR3 totals 15 residues. The germline V gene has CDR1 PRHDT and CDR2 FYEKMQ (reference sequence). CDR3 coding DNA: TGTGCCAGCAGCTTAGAGGGGGCAAGCTCCTACGAGCAGTACTTC. Amino acid sequence: CASSLEGASSYEQYF.

The chain recombines TRBV6-5 with TRBJ1-2; D gene uncertain. The CDR3 covers 15 residues. Deletions cut 0 bases from V and 8 bases from J, with 16 bases between. Germline lookup yields CDR1 MNHEY and CDR2 SVGAGI. In DNA, the CDR3 is TGTGCCAGCAGTTACTCAGACAACGGGGTGGAGGGCTACACCTTC. Protein product: CASSYSDNGVEGYTF.

This clone occurred many times. The V and J genes are TRBV11-2 and TRBJ1-2; no clear D gene. CDR3 length: 13 residues. Germline V lookup: CDR1 SGHAT, CDR2 FQNNGV. V dropped 6 bases and J dropped 6 bases, with 14 bases sitting between them. The CDR3 DNA reads as TGTGCCAGCAGTCCGAATGTCGGAGATGGCTACACCTTC. It specifies CASSPNVGDGYTF.

This chain links TRBV15 with TRBJ2-5, with D perhaps TRBD2 (5 bases). Trimming took 1 base from V and 3 from J, leaving 6 bases between them. Germline V gene sequence: CDR1 LNHNV, CDR2 YYDKDF (reference sequence). CDR3 size: 13 residues. The CDR3 here is CATSRVEEETQYF. CDR3 DNA: TGTGCCACCAGCAGAGTGGAGGAAGAGACCCAGTACTTC.

The CDR3 here is CASSLAELAGYEQYF. For the CDR3, the DNA is TGTGCCAGCAGCTTAGCGGAGCTAGCGGGTTACGAGCAGTACTTC. The rearrangement uses TRBV7-2 and TRBJ2-7, with TRBD2 matching 8 bases. Germline V CDR1 and CDR2: SGHTA, FQGNSA. The trim removed 0 bases at V and 4 bases at J, leaving 5 bases unmatched. The CDR3 contains 15 residues.

V is TRBV9 and J is TRBJ2-3; TRBD1 agrees at 7 bases. The J segment lost 2 bases and the V segment lost 0 bases, leaving 6 bases of the junction unmatched. Germline lookup yields CDR1 SGDLS and CDR2 YYNGEE. CDR3 length: 16 residues. The CDR3 loop is CASSVGQTGYTDTQYF. The CDR3 DNA reads as TGTGCCAGCAGCGTAGGTCAGACAGGGTACACAGATACGCAGTATTTT.

This clone was recorded only once. The chain uses TRBV6-5 and TRBJ2-5; D call uncertain. Per germline, CDR1 MNHEY and CDR2 SVGAGI. The CDR3 runs 11 residues. Deletions cut 2 bases from V and 4 bases from J, with 2 bases between. CDR3 DNA: TGTGCCAGCAGTTACCCAGAGACCCAGTACTTC. It codes for CASSYPETQYF.

With respect to this clone: This sequence may be a read error, since a much larger clone differs from it by one base. The identical CDR3 is also encoded by other nucleotide sequences in the sample. The rearrangement uses TRBV5-1 and TRBJ2-3, with TRBD1 as a possible D gene (5 bases). Germline V gene data show CDR1 as SGHRS and CDR2 as YFSETQ. Trimming stripped 2 bases from V and 2 bases from J, with 15 bases between. This CDR3 region has 16 residues. CDR3 DNA sequence: TGCGCCAGCAGCTTAGGCCAGGGCCTCTCCACAGATACGCAGTATTTT. Amino acids: CASSLGQGLSTDTQYF.

The V call is TRBV27, the J call TRBJ1-4, with TRBD1 as a possible D gene (5 bases). This CDR3 comprises 17 residues. Trimming took 5 bases from V and 8 from J, leaving 24 bases between them. CDR1 is MNHEY and CDR2 is SMNVEV in the germline V gene (reference sequence). The CDR3 DNA sequence: TGTGCCAGCAGTGCCCGGGGGATCCGGGGCCCATGGGAAAAACTGTTTTTT. This translates into CASSARGIRGPWEKLFF.

The rearrangement links TRBV10-3 to TRBJ1-2; no clear D. This CDR3 has 13 amino acids. The V gene's germline CDR1 is ENHRY and CDR2 SYGVKD. V was clipped by 9 bases and J by 4 bases, with 15 bases between them. The CDR3 DNA follows: TGTGCCATTATGAATAGCTCGAGCTATGGCTACACCTTC. This codes for CAIMNSSSYGYTF.

The chain links TRBV27 to TRBJ2-5; D gene uncertain. Trimming left V 3 bases short and J 3 bases short, with 11 bases between. Germline lookup yields CDR1 MNHEY and CDR2 SMNVEV (reference sequence). The CDR3 sequence is 14 residues long. The CDR3 sequence: CASSFVAGKETQYF. In nucleotides, the CDR3 is TGTGCCAGCAGTTTTGTGGCAGGCAAAGAGACCCAGTACTTC.

V and J are TRBV5-1 and TRBJ1-1; 7 bases map to TRBD1. This CDR3 has 15 residues. Looked up from germline, CDR1 is SGHRS and CDR2 is YFSETQ. The V gene end was trimmed by 2 bases and the J gene end by 3 bases; junction bases not matched to a gene: 7. The CDR3 loop is CASSFLPGGDTEAFF. The DNA of the CDR3 is TGCGCCAGCAGCTTCCTACCAGGGGGGGACACTGAAGCTTTCTTT.

V usage is TRBV6-6 and J usage is TRBJ2-3; a possible D gene is TRBD2 (6 bases). Germline CDR1 is MNHNY and CDR2 is SVGAGI (reference sequence). V was pared by 1 base and J by 3 bases, with 11 bases between. The CDR3 is made up of 15 amino acids. The CDR3 region is CASSYWGEVTDTQYF. The CDR3 nucleotides read TGTGCCAGCAGTTACTGGGGGGAGGTAACAGATACGCAGTATTTT.

CDR3 sequence reads: CASRVGTAENTEAFF. In nucleotides, the CDR3 is TGTGCCAGCAGGGTCGGGACAGCCGAGAACACTGAAGCTTTCTTT. The chain joins TRBV6-1 to TRBJ1-1; 7 bases align to TRBD1. V trimming: 6 bases; J trimming: 1 base; junction bases outside the gene matches: 8. The CDR3 has 15 residues. Per the germline V gene, CDR1 is MNHNS and CDR2 is SASEGT.

The J gene is TRBJ2-7, the V gene TRBV9; maybe TRBD2 (6 bases). Trimming stripped 0 bases from V and 0 bases from J, with 13 bases between. The CDR3 spans 16 residues. CDR1 SGDLS and CDR2 YYNGEE come from the germline V gene. Here the CDR3 DNA reads TGTGCCAGCAGCGTAGGAGGGACTTCGAGCTCCTACGAGCAGTACTTC. Its translation: CASSVGGTSSSYEQYF. Full variable domain (rest looked up from reference TRBV9 and TRBJ2-7): DSGVTQTPKHLITATGQRVTLRCSPRSGDLSVYWYQQSLDQGLQFLIQYYNGEERAKGNILERFSAQQFPDLHSELNLSSLELGDSALYFCASSVGGTSSSYEQYFGPGTRLTVT.

The chain links TRBV6-1 to TRBJ2-5; no clear D gene. The V end lost 6 bases, the J end lost 7 bases, and 3 bases lay between the germline ends. Germline V gene data show CDR1 as MNHNS and CDR2 as SASEGT. The CDR3 consists of 9 residues. The DNA for the CDR3 is TGTGCCAGCAGAAGGACCCAGTACTTC. It specifies CASRRTQYF.

This clone was observed a handful of times. This rearrangement joins TRBV9 to TRBJ2-7; a possible D gene is TRBD1 (5 bases). This CDR3 spans 14 amino acids. Trimming took 3 bases from V and 6 from J, leaving 16 bases between them. The germline CDR1 and CDR2 sequences are SGDLS and YYNGEE. The chain's CDR3 is CASSARIGVSEQYF. CDR3 sequence (DNA): TGTGCCAGCAGCGCCAGGATAGGGGTTTCCGAGCAGTACTTC.

The V call is TRBV7-9, the J call TRBJ2-7, with D maybe TRBD1 (5 bases). The CDR3 runs 15 residues. CDR1 and CDR2 from the germline V gene are SEHNR and FQNEAQ (reference sequence). Trimming removed 1 base at V and 1 base at J, with 11 bases between. CDR3 DNA: TGTGCCAGCAGCTTAGGACAGCTACCTTCCTACGAGCAGTACTTC. It translates to CASSLGQLPSYEQYF.

This clone is a singleton in its sample. J is TRBJ2-7 and V is TRBV5-1; TRBD1 or TRBD2 may be the D gene (6 bases each). There are 16 residues in the CDR3. Germline CDR1 SGHRS, CDR2 YFSETQ. V shed 4 bases and J shed 2 bases, with 19 bases lying between them. CDR3 protein: CASSRGEGGGPYEQYF. For the CDR3, the DNA is TGCGCCAGCAGCCGCGGAGAGGGGGGCGGTCCCTACGAGCAGTACTTC.

V gene TRBV28 combines with J gene TRBJ1-5; 11 bases align to TRBD1. V was pared by 5 bases and J by 7 bases, with 10 bases of the junction left unmatched. Germline V CDR1 and CDR2: MDHEN, SYDVKM. CDR3 size: 16 residues. This CDR3 is CASSLGTGGSGQPQHF. The CDR3 DNA follows: TGTGCCAGCAGTCTGGGGACAGGGGGAAGTGGGCAGCCCCAGCATTTT. Variable domain in full (rest from reference TRBV28 and TRBJ1-5): DVKVTQSSRYLVKRTGEKVFLECVQDMDHENMFWYRQDPGLGLRLIYFSYDVKMKEKGDIPEGYSVSREKKERFSLILESASTNQTSMYLCASSLGTGGSGQPQHFGDGTRLSIL.

V is TRBV6-1 and J is TRBJ2-7; 7 bases map to TRBD2. V was clipped by 4 bases and J by 4 bases; unmatched bases: 7. CDR3 length equals 14 residues. In germline, CDR1 is MNHNS, CDR2 SASEGT. The CDR3, as DNA: TGTGCCAGCAGTGGGGGGACTACTCTTTACGAGCAGTACTTC. Translating it yields CASSGGTTLYEQYF.

The chain joins TRBV29-1 to TRBJ2-7; perhaps TRBD2 as D (6 bases). Trimming pared 3 bases from V and 2 bases from J, leaving 11 bases between. Germline values: CDR1 SQVTM, CDR2 ANQGSEA. CDR3 length equals 13 residues. CDR3 loop: CSVDGGAAYEQYF. For the CDR3, the DNA is TGCAGCGTTGATGGCGGGGCGGCCTACGAGCAGTACTTC.

The V and J genes are TRBV29-1 and TRBJ2-3, with 11 nucleotides matching TRBD2. CDR1 and CDR2 from the germline V gene are SQVTM and ANQGSEA. V trimming: 3 bases; J trimming: 4 bases; junction bases outside the gene matches: 12. The CDR3 consists of 17 residues. The CDR3 loop reads CSVDTLAGGLTPDTQYF. In DNA form, the CDR3 reads TGCAGCGTTGACACCTTAGCGGGGGGGCTGACCCCAGATACGCAGTATTTT.